A selection of T cell receptor beta chains follows, all from one sample in a study of blood T cell repertoires in COVID-19. Repertoires were generated with immunoSEQ multiplex PCR, while TCRdb's copy carries only in-frame clones and drops some. The table lists 55,000 to 70,000 clones, roughly 85% of them singletons. The sample taken for sequencing was peripheral blood. All receptors come from a woman aged 45-65 years with COVID-19, enrolled during active disease. The CDR3 runs from the conserved cysteine through the conserved F or W. A D gene is named only where the DNA matches it firmly. A row's size may be missing; if present it is once, few, many or a size class.

>TRBJ2-1|.|TRBV19|TRBD2
CASSISGGIYNEQFF
TGTGCCAGTAGTATCTCGGGAGGGATCTACAATGAGCAGTTCTTC
>TRBJ2-3|.|TRBV7-2|TRBD2
CASSLFRTSGNTVDTQYF
TGTGCCAGCAGCTTATTTCGGACTAGCGGGAACACCGTGGATACGCAGTATTTT
>TRBJ2-7|.|TRBV2|TRBD2
CASNIGTSRGEQYF
TGTGCCAGCAACATCGGGACTAGCCGCGGCGAGCAGTACTTC
>TRBJ1-2|few|TRBV20-1|.
CSVNYGYTF
TGCAGTGTAAACTATGGCTACACCTTC
>TRBJ1-3|.|TRBV19|.
CANWGGINSGNTIYF
TGTGCGAACTGGGGGGGGATTAACTCTGGAAACACCATATATTTT
>TRBJ1-5|.|TRBV23-1|TRBD1
CASNRDSWNNQPQHF
TGCGCCAGCAACCGGGACAGTTGGAACAATCAGCCCCAGCATTTT
>TRBJ1-3|few|TRBV4-1|.
CASSQGYSGGNTIYF
TGCGCCAGCAGCCAAGGTTACAGTGGTGGAAACACCATATATTTT
>TRBJ2-1|.|TRBV5-1|TRBD2
CASSLPLAGGFSYNEQFF
TGCGCCAGCAGCTTGCCACTAGCGGGAGGCTTCTCCTACAATGAGCAGTTCTTC
>TRBJ1-5|once|TRBV3-1/TRBV3-2|TRBD1
CASSTTGGSSGPQHF
TGTGCCAGCAGTACGACAGGGGGTTCTTCGGGGCCCCAGCATTTT
>TRBJ2-3|.|TRBV5-1|.
CASSGQGTDTQYF
TGCGCCAGCAGCGGGCAGGGCACAGATACGCAGTATTTT
>TRBJ1-3|.|TRBV6-1|.
CASSEFIVSGNTIYF
TGTGCCAGCAGTGAATTTATTGTCTCTGGAAACACCATATATTTT
>TRBJ2-7|.|TRBV30|TRBD1
CAWSAGQGFQIYEQYF
TGTGCCTGGAGTGCAGGACAGGGGTTCCAAATCTACGAGCAGTACTTC
>TRBJ2-1|.|TRBV5-1|TRBD2
CASSSIAGSYNEQFF
TGCGCCAGCAGCAGCATAGCGGGCTCCTACAATGAGCAGTTCTTC
>TRBJ1-3|few|TRBV6-1|.
CASSDGLGNTIYF
TGTGCCAGCAGTGATGGCCTGGGAAACACCATATATTTT
>TRBJ2-1|.|TRBV19|.
CASSIGPGGPIRNEQFF
TGTGCCAGTAGTATCGGACCGGGGGGCCCTATCCGCAATGAGCAGTTCTTC
>TRBJ1-3|.|TRBV30|.
CAWRRGTSGNTIYF
TGTGCCTGGAGAAGGGGGACCTCTGGAAACACCATATATTTT
>TRBJ1-3|.|TRBV5-1|TRBD1
CASSVDRGRTDTIYF
TGCGCCAGCAGCGTTGACAGGGGAAGGACGGACACCATATATTTT
>TRBJ1-1|.|TRBV30|.
CAWMGGSYRTEAFF
TGTGCCTGGATGGGGGGATCCTATAGAACTGAAGCTTTCTTT
>TRBJ1-2|.|TRBV5-4|.
CASSLEWNGRYTF
TGTGCCAGCAGCCTGGAATGGAATGGGCGCTACACCTTC
>TRBJ2-7|.|TRBV28|.
CASSPGQPSYF
TGTGCCAGCAGTCCCGGACAGCCGTCGTACTTC
>TRBJ1-4|.|TRBV18|.
CASSQPGKGSGEKLFF
TGTGCCAGCTCACAGCCCGGGAAGGGAAGTGGTGAAAAACTGTTTTTT
>TRBJ1-1|.|TRBV5-1|.
CASSLGTTEAFF
TGCGCCAGCAGCTTAGGGACAACTGAAGCTTTCTTT
>TRBJ2-7|.|TRBV7-2|.
CASSSQGGVNEQYF
TGTGCCAGCAGCTCCCAGGGGGGCGTGAACGAGCAGTACTTC
>TRBJ1-2|.|TRBV7-2|TRBD1
CASSLARGHSGGYTF
TGTGCCAGCAGCTTAGCCAGGGGGCACTCGGGGGGCTACACCTTC
>TRBJ2-7|.|TRBV21-1|.
CASSNIPYEQYF
TGTGCCAGCAGCAATATCCCCTACGAGCAGTACTTC
>TRBJ2-5|.|TRBV9|TRBD1
CASSGSGQGQETQYF
TGTGCCAGCAGCGGTTCGGGACAGGGCCAAGAGACCCAGTACTTC
>TRBJ2-5|.|TRBV7-9|.
CASSSPGWQGGQETQYF
TGTGCCAGCAGCTCACCGGGTTGGCAGGGAGGCCAAGAGACCCAGTACTTC
>TRBJ2-7|.|TRBV7-2|TRBD2
CASSLEAGGAGAYEQYF
TGTGCCAGCAGCTTAGAAGCGGGAGGGGCTGGGGCCTACGAGCAGTACTTC
>TRBJ1-4|.|TRBV6-5|.
CASGSNNEKLFF
TGTGCCTCCGGGAGCAATAATGAAAAACTGTTTTTT
>TRBJ1-4|.|TRBV7-9|TRBD1
CASSPPGYGTAEKLFF
TGTGCCAGCAGCCCCCCGGGTTACGGGACAGCCGAAAAACTGTTTTTT
>TRBJ1-6|.|TRBV6-5|.
CASSYLGGDNSPLHF
TGTGCCAGCAGTTACCTCGGGGGAGATAATTCACCCCTCCACTTT
>TRBJ1-3|.|TRBV5-1|.
CASSLSLNGNTIYF
TGCGCCAGCAGCTTGAGCCTTAATGGAAACACCATATATTTT
>TRBJ2-7|.|TRBV6-5|TRBD1
CASSLTGTGDYEQYF
TGTGCCAGCAGTTTAACCGGGACAGGGGATTACGAGCAGTACTTC
>TRBJ1-2|.|TRBV7-9|.
CASSLGGANYGYTF
TGTGCCAGCAGCTTAGGCGGAGCTAACTATGGCTACACCTTC
>TRBJ2-2|few|TRBV7-3|.
CASTSGANTGELFF
TGTGCCAGCACCAGCGGAGCGAACACCGGGGAGCTGTTTTTT
>TRBJ1-4|.|TRBV18|.
CASSPTGGEKLFF
TGTGCCAGCTCACCAACGGGGGGGGAAAAACTGTTTTTT
>TRBJ2-1|.|TRBV6-6|TRBD1
CASSYGRGNEQFF
TGTGCCAGCAGTTACGGCAGGGGGAATGAGCAGTTCTTC
>TRBJ2-7|.|TRBV7-2|TRBD2
CASSLPGGAEQYF
TGTGCCAGCAGCTTACCGGGGGGAGCCGAGCAGTACTTC
>TRBJ2-7|.|TRBV2|.
CASSQGYYEQYF
TGTGCCAGCAGTCAGGGGTACTACGAGCAGTACTTC
>TRBJ1-3|.|TRBV4-1|.
CASSQGLTGYPGNTIYF
TGCGCCAGCAGCCAAGGTCTGACGGGGTATCCTGGAAACACCATATATTTT
>TRBJ2-7|.|TRBV4-2|.
CASSQGQVFYEQYF
TGTGCCAGCAGCCAAGGACAGGTGTTCTACGAGCAGTACTTC
>TRBJ2-3|.|TRBV5-4|TRBD1
CASSPRDRVGDTQYF
TGTGCCAGCAGCCCGAGGGACAGGGTCGGGGATACGCAGTATTTT
>TRBJ2-5|.|TRBV12-1|.
CASSFGELAETQYF
TGTGCCAGCAGCTTTGGAGAACTAGCGGAGACCCAGTACTTC
>TRBJ2-7|.|TRBV5-5|TRBD1
CASSLTGGRHEQYF
TGTGCCAGCAGCTTGACAGGGGGCCGACACGAGCAGTACTTC
>TRBJ2-3|.|TRBV9|TRBD2
CASSLAGVSRDTQYF
TGTGCCAGCAGCCTAGCGGGAGTCAGTCGAGATACGCAGTATTTT
>TRBJ2-5|.|TRBV19|.
CASSIGAGVGETQYF
TGTGCCAGTAGTATAGGGGCAGGGGTGGGCGAGACCCAGTACTTC
>TRBJ2-7|once|TRBV4-2|TRBD2
CASSPLLDGLAPSYEQYF
TGTGCCAGCAGCCCCCTCCTGGATGGACTAGCGCCTTCCTACGAGCAGTACTTC
>TRBJ2-1|.|TRBV19|TRBD2
CASSIGTSGRASYNEQFF
TGTGCCAGTAGTATTGGGACTAGCGGGAGGGCCTCCTACAATGAGCAGTTCTTC
>TRBJ2-1|.|TRBV5-6|.
CASSLPGARNEQFF
TGTGCCAGCAGTTTACCAGGGGCGCGAAATGAGCAGTTCTTC
>TRBJ2-1|.|TRBV30|TRBD2
CAWSVGRSSGNEQFF
TGTGCCTGGAGTGTAGGGCGGTCTAGCGGTAATGAGCAGTTCTTC